This TCR beta chain stems from a study of beta chain features in type 1 diabetes listed by TCRdb under 2018. Background for the entire study: No differences in mean age, gender distribution, total cell number or subset yield were found between patients and healthy donors. A total of some 100,000,000 sorted cells were examined across all samples, and the number of cells per subset was strongly correlated with RNA yield. The study compared the TCRB repertoires of sorted circulating CD4+ T cell subsets in recently diagnosed type 1 diabetes patients with those in matched healthy donors. Regulatory and stem cell-like memory subsets were isolated from only 8 patients and roughly 8 healthy donors, whereas naive and central memory subsets came from all 28 donors.

A single peripheral blood draw of around 120 mL on average was collected from each donor into heparinised tubes. A BD FACSAria II was used to sort naive, central memory, regulatory and stem cell-like memory CD4+ T cells with a panel that included CD45RO, CCR7, CD25, CD127, CD95 and CD27. A purity above 98% was achieved for all sorted populations. PBMCs were separated immediately by Lymphoprep density gradient centrifugation and were stained directly, without being cultured. To minimize batch effects, samples were stained and sorted in pairs, one healthy donor with one patient per experiment. The High Capacity cDNA Reverse Transcription Kit was used to reverse transcribe all of the isolated RNA, meaning that expressed TCRB transcripts were what got sequenced. Deep immunoSEQ sequencing was applied to naive, central memory and regulatory T cell samples, giving an average of roughly 3.6 million total reads per sample. Sorted cells were lysed in RLT buffer, and RNA was extracted using DNase-treated RNeasy Micro or Mini kits according to cell number. To prevent cross-contamination, every cell subset was processed on its own, while patient and healthy donor samples were processed together. TCRB sequences were amplified from cDNA with the immunoSEQ multiplex PCR, producing 87-bp fragments spanning the CDR3 region. Sequencing of the amplicons was performed on the Illumina HiSeq platform. Per the authors' processing: Synthetic template baselines were used to correct PCR bias computationally, reads within Hamming distance 2 were collapsed, and singletons that could not be merged were discarded. By aligning reads against IMGT, V, D and J genes, CDR3 length, and insertions or deletions at six rearrangement sites were assigned. Clonotype counts were normalized to sorted cell number within each subset before computing true diversity and Gini coefficients with the tcR R package. The overlap coefficient, calculated on TCRB nucleotide sequences, was used to measure repertoire sharing. TCRdb re-hosts the immuneACCESS table, in-frame sequences only. Its copies lack some clones; in the studies checked, an unresolved V gene accounts for under half of them, and the cause for the rest is not known. The DNA gave D and trimming, while V, J and clone size come from that table. This sample comprises about 340,000 clones, approximately 10% of them detected only once. The leading ten clones occupy approximately 1% of the sample.

Overall study results and their limits: Because cDNA was sequenced instead of genomic DNA, highly expressing activated cells could be over-represented, though the groups showed no difference in activation or CD3 levels. Naive, central memory and regulatory TCRB repertoires appeared to be more alike among patients than among healthy donors. Fewer insertions and more nucleotide deletions at VDJ recombination sites were observed in patients with type 1 diabetes, implying thymic rearrangement abnormalities. Shorter templates might be favored by PCR, yet because patient and control samples were amplified and corrected together, any such skew would affect both groups equally. Because small numbers of individuals were included in the HLA sub-analyses, any influence of HLA type on TCRB rearrangement was left unresolved. In all four CD4+ subsets, TCRB CDR3 length was moderately but significantly shorter in type 1 diabetes patients.

In regard to this clone: This clone's antigen is unknown. No base quality values were provided; no much bigger clone lies one nucleotide off.

The germline V gene encodes CDR1 SGHDT and CDR2 YYEEEE. V drops 0 bases and J drops 3 bases, leaving 9 bases in between. The cysteine opens and the phenylalanine closes a CDR3 of 15 amino acids. Only CDR3 DNA remains: 45 bases, in frame from the first base. The chain couples TRBV5-6 to TRBJ2-2; no confident D gene assignment can be made. This clonotype was obtained from a man aged 30-40 years with type 1 diabetes. The material sequenced was central memory CD4+ T cells from blood. The CDR3 protein sequence reads: CASSLDSLYTGELFF. The DNA is TGTGCCAGCAGCTTGGATTCCCTTTACACCGGGGAGCTGTTTTTT.